These 3 T cell receptor beta chains originate from one sample sequenced in a study of blood T cells in healthy people across ages. The second PCR ran roughly 6 to 12 cycles with a sample-barcoded 5' primer and J-beta primers. Via MiXCR, TCRdb re-called the 5' RACE reads, giving one row per CDR3 protein. The sample holds 800,000 to 950,000 distinct CDR3 sequences; approximately 49% are singletons and the top ten take around an eighth. Material for sequencing was blood. These TCRs come from a man aged 25-45 years in good health.

This clonotype appeared a few times. This chain uses TRBV28 with TRBJ1-5, with a possible D match to TRBD1 (6 bases). Trimming cost V 2 bases and J 13 bases, with 9 bases left between them. The CDR3 spans 11 residues. Germline CDR1 and CDR2: MDHEN and SYDVKM. The CDR3 DNA reads as TGTGCCAGCAGTTTAGACAGGTATCAGCATTTT. It encodes CASSLDRYQHF.

This clonotype was seen a few times. J is TRBJ1-2 and V is TRBV29-1, with D uncertain. CDR1 is SQVTM, CDR2 ANQGSEA, per germline. The CDR3 runs to 15 residues. Trimming left V 1 base short and J 2 bases short, with 14 bases between. The CDR3 sequence is CSVEVDGEANYGYTF. The CDR3 DNA sequence: TGCAGCGTTGAAGTGGATGGCGAAGCCAACTATGGCTACACCTTC.

The chain employs TRBV20-1 and TRBJ2-5, with 7 bases matching TRBD2. The CDR3 runs 13 residues. Germline V CDR1 and CDR2: DFQATT, SNEGSKA (reference sequence). The J segment lost 4 bases and the V segment lost 5 bases, leaving 7 bases of the junction unmatched. The CDR3 DNA reads as TGCAGTGCTCTCTTAGCGGGTACAGAGACCCAGTACTTC. Translated, it gives CSALLAGTETQYF.